What follows describes a single T cell receptor beta chain. Its target is unknown. The authors ran a second PCR of about 6 to 11 cycles using a sample-barcoded 5' primer and a J-beta primer mix. TCRdb re-called the 5' RACE reads through MiXCR, storing one row per CDR3 protein. The sample has about 780,000 distinct CDR3 sequences; less than 60% are singletons. This sample is drawn from a study of blood T cells in healthy people across ages. Overall study findings and caveats: Observed TCR beta diversity per million T cells went down as age went up. This fall followed a roughly linear course with age.

The receptor comes from a man at least 80 years old in good health. The material sequenced was blood.

CDR3 residues: CASSMGNRADEQFF. In nucleotides, the CDR3 is TGTGCCAGCAGTATGGGCAACAGGGCCGATGAGCAGTTCTTC. The V gene is TRBV7-9, the J gene TRBJ2-1, with TRBD1 as a possible D gene (6 bases). V was pared by 6 bases and J by 8 bases, with 17 bases between. Germline V gene data show CDR1 as SEHNR and CDR2 as FQNEAQ (reference sequence). The CDR3 runs to 14 residues.